The 16 T cell receptor beta chains given below trace back to one sample, sequenced in a study of technical replicates of blood from a few donors. Method: immunoSEQ multiplex PCR; TCRdb's copy keeps in-frame clones and lacks some. Among 50,000 to 70,000 clones listed, approximately 88% were seen once. Sequenced: PBMCs. These receptors all come from a human donor in good health. Some clones in this sample may be carry-over from other donors' samples.

This clone showed up just a few times. The chain recombines TRBV10-3 with TRBJ1-2, with 11 bases that match TRBD1. The CDR3 is made up of 14 amino acids. V was pared by 7 bases and J by 4 bases, with 5 bases of the junction left unmatched. Germline CDR1 is ENHRY and CDR2 is SYGVKD. The DNA for the CDR3 is TGTGCCATCAAAGGACAGGGGGCTCCCTATGGCTACACCTTC. It encodes CAIKGQGAPYGYTF.

This clone was counted between two and nine times. The J gene is TRBJ2-3, the V gene TRBV15; 14 bases are a match to TRBD2. The CDR3 covers 15 residues. Germline loops: CDR1 LNHNV, CDR2 YYDKDF (reference sequence). The trim removed 3 bases at V and 4 bases at J, leaving 0 bases unmatched. The CDR3 protein is CATSRTSGGADTQYF. The CDR3 DNA reads as TGTGCCACCAGCAGGACTAGCGGGGGGGCAGATACGCAGTATTTT.

The rearrangement links TRBV4-3 to TRBJ1-2, with 9 bases identical to TRBD1. Germline V lookup: CDR1 LGHNA, CDR2 YSLEER. The CDR3 totals 15 residues. The ends lost 2 bases at V and 4 bases at J; junction bases unmatched: 5. As DNA, the CDR3 is TGCGCCAGCAGCCAATCCGACAGGGGGGCCTATGGCTACACCTTC. It is translated as CASSQSDRGAYGYTF.

This clone was observed a handful of times. This chain uses TRBV7-9 with TRBJ2-3; D gene unclear. CDR1 and CDR2 from the germline V gene are SEHNR and FQNEAQ (reference sequence). V was cut by 5 bases and J by 8 bases, with 11 bases left in between. This CDR3 has 12 residues. This chain's CDR3 is CASSLHSGTQYF. Written as DNA, the CDR3 is TGTGCCAGCAGCCTCCACTCCGGTACGCAGTATTTT. Full variable domain (rest looked up from reference TRBV7-9 and TRBJ2-3): DTGVSQNPRHKITKRGQNVTFRCDPISEHNRLYWYRQTLGQGPEFLTYFQNEAQLEKSRLLSDRFSAERPKGSFSTLEIQRTEQGDSAMYLCASSLHSGTQYFGPGTRLTVL.

V usage is TRBV6-1 and J usage is TRBJ1-6; the D gene is possibly TRBD1 (6 bases). CDR1 and CDR2 from the germline V gene are MNHNS and SASEGT. The CDR3 runs to 14 residues. Trimming took off 3 bases at V and 10 bases at J, with 13 bases between the two ends. In DNA, the CDR3 is TGTGCCAGCAGTGACAGGGGAACCAAATCACCCCTCCACTTT. It yields the protein CASSDRGTKSPLHF.

V gene TRBV9 combines with J gene TRBJ2-2; D possibly corresponds to TRBD2 (5 bases). Germline V gene lookup returns CDR1 SGDLS and CDR2 YYNGEE. This CDR3 comprises 14 residues. V was cut by 0 bases and J by 4 bases, with 7 bases left in between. The CDR3, as DNA: TGTGCCAGCAGCGTAGTTGGGAGCACCGGGGAGCTGTTTTTT. Amino acids: CASSVVGSTGELFF.

Here the CDR3 DNA reads TGTGCCAGCAGTGAATTTGAACGGAATGAGCAGTTCTTC. Its translation is CASSEFERNEQFF. The rearrangement links TRBV25-1 to TRBJ2-1, with unresolved D. The germline CDR1 and CDR2 sequences are MGHDK and SYGVNS. The CDR3 consists of 13 residues. With 1 base removed from V and 7 bases from J, the gap between germline ends came to 8 bases. Looking up the rest from reference TRBV25-1 and TRBJ2-1 gives the full variable domain: EADIYQTPRYLVIGTGKKITLECSQTMGHDKMYWYQQDPGMELHLIHYSYGVNSTEKGDLSSESTVSRIRTEHFPLTLESARPSHTSQYLCASSEFERNEQFFGPGTRLTVL.

CDR3 region: CASSAPTGDSGQAFF. In DNA, the CDR3 is TGTGCCAGCAGCGCGCCAACAGGGGACTCGGGTCAAGCTTTCTTT. The chain is built from TRBV13 and TRBJ1-1; 7 bases are shared with TRBD1. The trim removed 5 bases at V and 9 bases at J, leaving 15 bases unmatched. Per the germline V gene, CDR1 is PRHDT and CDR2 is FYEKMQ (reference sequence). This CDR3 region has 15 residues. Variable domain in full (rest from reference TRBV13 and TRBJ1-1): AAGVIQSPRHLIKEKRETATLKCYPIPRHDTVYWYQQGPGQDPQFLISFYEKMQSDKGSIPDRFSAQQFSDYHSELNMSSLELGDSALYFCASSAPTGDSGQAFFGQGTRLTVV.

This clone was seen once. J is TRBJ1-3 and V is TRBV7-6; D remains unclear. Per the germline V gene, CDR1 is SGHVS and CDR2 is FNYEAQ. The CDR3 is made up of 16 amino acids. Trimming removed 4 bases from V and 0 bases from J, with 13 bases in between. In DNA form, the CDR3 reads TGTGCCAGCAGCTCGGACTTACCCGGCTCTGGAAACACCATATATTTT. It specifies CASSSDLPGSGNTIYF.

The V gene is TRBV29-1, the J gene TRBJ2-1; 9 positions agree with TRBD2. J gave up 3 bases and V 2 bases, and 5 bases lay outside the gene matches. Germline V gives CDR1 SQVTM, CDR2 ANQGSEA. The CDR3 is 15 amino acids. CDR3 residues: CSVEYVTSGYNEQFF. The DNA for the CDR3 is TGCAGCGTTGAATACGTGACTAGCGGCTACAATGAGCAGTTCTTC.

This clone appeared once. The V gene is TRBV10-3, the J gene TRBJ1-2, with D perhaps matching TRBD1 (5 bases). V was clipped by 7 bases and J by 8 bases, with 20 bases between them. The length of the CDR3 is 14 residues. Germline assignment: CDR1 ENHRY and CDR2 SYGVKD. CDR3 amino acids: CAITNRPESHGYTF. The CDR3 DNA is TGTGCCATCACTAACAGGCCCGAAAGCCACGGCTACACCTTC.

The chain uses TRBV9 and TRBJ1-2, with D possibly being TRBD1 (6 bases). The CDR3 is made up of 14 amino acids. The germline gives CDR1 SGDLS, CDR2 YYNGEE. V shed 3 bases and J shed 8 bases, with 17 bases lying between them. CDR3 nucleotide sequence: TGTGCCAGCAGCGCGGGGGGCCTCGGAGGAGGCTACACCTTC. It translates to CASSAGGLGGGYTF.

In its sample, this clone was seen a few times. V and J are TRBV6-1 and TRBJ1-5, with TRBD1 identical over 8 bases. The CDR3 is 14 amino acids. The J segment lost 1 base and the V segment lost 8 bases, leaving 4 bases of the junction unmatched. Germline V gene sequence: CDR1 MNHNS, CDR2 SASEGT. CDR3 DNA sequence: TGTGCCAGCCAGGACAGGGTGAGCAATCAGCCCCAGCATTTT. Translated, it gives CASQDRVSNQPQHF.

The V and J genes are TRBV5-8 and TRBJ1-2, with D tentatively TRBD1 (5 bases). V lost 0 bases and J 8 bases, leaving 14 bases between the germline ends. The CDR3 has 14 amino acids. CDR1 and CDR2 (germline): SGHTS, YDEGEE. Here the CDR3 reads CASSLGVGAYGYTF. CDR3 coding DNA: TGTGCCAGCAGCTTGGGGGTAGGGGCTTACGGCTACACCTTC.

This rearrangement joins TRBV7-2 to TRBJ2-7; 7 positions agree with TRBD1. This CDR3 contains 14 residues. J lost 2 bases, V lost 1 base, and 2 bases had no gene match. CDR1 and CDR2 (germline): SGHTA, FQGNSA. CDR3 bases: TGTGCCAGCAGCTTAGTTCAGGGGGCCTACGAGCAGTACTTC. The encoded protein is CASSLVQGAYEQYF. The complete variable domain, with remaining parts taken from reference TRBV7-2 and TRBJ2-7, reads GAGVSQSPSNKVTEKGKDVELRCDPISGHTALYWYRQSLGQGLEFLIYFQGNSAPDKSGLPSDRFSAERTGGSVSTLTIQRTQQEDSAVYLCASSLVQGAYEQYFGPGTRLTVT.

This chain joins TRBV18 and TRBJ2-7, with TRBD2 identical over 12 bases. The trim removed 4 bases at V and 4 bases at J, leaving 5 bases unmatched. CDR1 is KGHSH and CDR2 is LQKENI in the germline V gene. The CDR3 contains 15 residues. CDR3 nucleotides: TGTGCCAGCTCACAACTAGCGGGAGGTTGGTACGAGCAGTACTTC. Translation: CASSQLAGGWYEQYF.